This T cell receptor beta chain stems from a study of regulatory T cells in long-lasting Graves disease. TCR beta libraries were built with iRepertoire HTBI primers and Arm-PCR of CDR3 regions. TCRdb re-called the multiplex PCR reads through MiXCR, storing one row per CDR3 protein. The data show about 470,000 distinct CDR3 sequences, with around 20% seen just once and over 7.5% held by the top ten. The CDR3 extends over 16 amino acids. Germline CDR1 reads SGHTA; CDR2 reads FQGTGA. V dropped 3 bases and J dropped 7; count of bases not matched to a gene: 11. Regarding time point: persistent/refractory GD, antithyroid drugs over 5 years with positive TRAb. The TCR library was made from RNA that had been extracted from PBMCs in TRIzol. This clonotype was detected only a few times.

The starting material was peripheral blood mononuclear cells (PBMCs), obtained when the disease was refractory, from a patient treated with antithyroid drugs. The rearrangement links TRBV7-3 to TRBJ2-2; the match to TRBD2 covers 7 bases. The receptor was derived from a female donor with Graves disease. Written as DNA, the CDR3 is TGTGCCAGCAGCTTCGGCTTGGGCGGGAGAAGCGGGGAGCTGTTTTTT. This translates into CASSFGLGGRSGELFF.